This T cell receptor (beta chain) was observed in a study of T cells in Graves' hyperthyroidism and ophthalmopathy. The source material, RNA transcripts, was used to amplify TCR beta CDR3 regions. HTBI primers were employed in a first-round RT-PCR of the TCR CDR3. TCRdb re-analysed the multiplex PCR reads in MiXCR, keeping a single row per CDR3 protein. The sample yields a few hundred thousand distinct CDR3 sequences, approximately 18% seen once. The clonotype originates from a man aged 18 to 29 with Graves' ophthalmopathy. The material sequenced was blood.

The CDR3 DNA reads TGTGCCAGCAGTTTCGGCAAAAACATTCAGTACTTC. This encodes CASSFGKNIQYF. The chain employs TRBV12-3 or TRBV12-4 and TRBJ2-4; D ambiguous. Trimming took off 3 bases at V and 3 bases at J, with 3 bases between the two ends. The length of the CDR3 is 12 residues.